This T cell receptor beta chain was retrieved from a study of cytomegalovirus exposure and HLA in healthy donors. Samples came from healthy bone marrow donors. Findings of the study overall: Across donors, most TCRs were seen rarely, yet some public ones were widespread. Earlier analysis looked at TCR beta V segments, and most were productive about 87% or about 30% of the time. Later on, an analysis found that several of the most significant clusters appeared to be linked to common viral pathogens, which included parvovirus B19.

Concerning this clone itself: The target antigen is unknown.

Germline CDR1 SGHRS, CDR2 YFSETQ. This CDR3 has 15 amino acids. The V and J ends lost 4 bases and 0 bases respectively, with 11 bases between them. The PCR contained 60 Vbeta and 13 Jbeta primers. Sequenced by immunoSEQ multiplex PCR; TCRdb stores in-frame clones only, minus some. This sample has around 190,000 clones, with around 78% found just once. The sequence was obtained from a man aged 25 to 40 in good health and CMV-seronegative. Sequencing was carried out using PBMCs. The chain couples TRBV5-1 to TRBJ2-4; no firm D call. This CDR3 is CASSTGLVAKNIQYF. The CDR3 nucleotides are TGCGCCAGCAGCACCGGTTTAGTAGCCAAAAACATTCAGTACTTC.